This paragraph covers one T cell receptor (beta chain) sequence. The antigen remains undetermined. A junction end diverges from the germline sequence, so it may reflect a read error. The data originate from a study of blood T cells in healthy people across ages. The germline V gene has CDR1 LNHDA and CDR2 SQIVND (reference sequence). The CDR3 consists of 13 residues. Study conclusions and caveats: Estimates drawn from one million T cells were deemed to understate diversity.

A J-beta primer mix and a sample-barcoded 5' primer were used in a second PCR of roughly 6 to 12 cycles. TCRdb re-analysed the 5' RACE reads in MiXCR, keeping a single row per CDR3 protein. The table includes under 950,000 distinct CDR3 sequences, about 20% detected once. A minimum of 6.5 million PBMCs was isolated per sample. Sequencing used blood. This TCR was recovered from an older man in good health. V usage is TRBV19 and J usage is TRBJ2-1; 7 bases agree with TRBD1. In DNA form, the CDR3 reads TGTGCCAGTAGTTACCGGACAGGAAACGTGGGAGTCTTC. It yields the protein CASSYRTGNVGVF.